These 27 T cell receptor beta chains share one sample of origin, sequenced in a study of blood T cell repertoires in COVID-19. TCRdb's table, derived via immunoSEQ multiplex PCR, lists solely in-frame clones and lacks some. The sample comprises tens of thousands of clones, roughly three quarters of which are singletons, and under 3% rests with the top ten. Sequenced input: peripheral blood. The receptors shown here come from a man aged 65 to 85 with COVID-19, enrolled during active disease.

This rearrangement joins TRBV7-2 to TRBJ2-7, with TRBD1 matching over 7 bases. This CDR3 contains 14 residues. Germline V CDR1 and CDR2: SGHTA, FQGNSA. Trimming cost V 5 bases and J 2 bases; bases outside gene matches: 6. The CDR3 nucleotides are TGTGCCAGCAGCCGGACAGGAGCTACCTACGAGCAGTACTTC. As protein: CASSRTGATYEQYF.

The V and J genes are TRBV27 and TRBJ1-1; maybe TRBD1 (6 bases). Germline CDR1 is MNHEY and CDR2 is SMNVEV (reference sequence). CDR3 length equals 13 residues. Trimming left V 7 bases short and J 10 bases short, with 19 bases between. The CDR3 DNA sequence: TGTGCCAGCACCTCTTACAGGGCATCGGGAGCTTTCTTT. Protein sequence: CASTSYRASGAFF.

The chain is built from TRBV7-9 and TRBJ2-4; the D is unclear. V was clipped by 6 bases and J by 0 bases, with 12 bases between them. The CDR3 runs to 15 residues. Germline CDR1 SEHNR, CDR2 FQNEAQ (reference sequence). CDR3 sequence: CASSLSSLAKNIQYF. CDR3 coding DNA: TGTGCCAGCAGTCTGAGTAGTTTAGCCAAAAACATTCAGTACTTC.

The chain joins TRBV4-3 to TRBJ2-3, with 13 bases matching TRBD2. The germline V gene has CDR1 LGHNA and CDR2 YSLEER. V was pared by 0 bases and J by 6 bases, with 18 bases of the junction left unmatched. CDR3 size: 21 residues. The CDR3 region is CASSQDRRGLLAGGPGDTQYF. CDR3 sequence (DNA): TGCGCCAGCAGCCAAGATCGTCGGGGTTTACTAGCGGGAGGGCCGGGGGATACGCAGTATTTT.

The genes are TRBV9 and TRBJ2-3; 11 nucleotides match TRBD2. V dropped 3 bases and J dropped 0; count of bases not matched to a gene: 0. CDR3 length: 15 amino acids. Germline V lookup: CDR1 SGDLS, CDR2 YYNGEE. CDR3 coding DNA: TGTGCCAGCAGCGCTAGCGGGGGGAGCACAGATACGCAGTATTTT. It codes for CASSASGGSTDTQYF.

The chain employs TRBV9 and TRBJ2-3; D is perhaps TRBD2 (5 bases). Trimming removed 0 bases at V and 4 bases at J, with 9 bases between. Germline CDR1 SGDLS, CDR2 YYNGEE. The CDR3 is 14 residues long. The DNA for the CDR3 is TGTGCCAGCAGCGTAGGGAGGCCCGCAGATACGCAGTATTTT. Translated: CASSVGRPADTQYF.

This clone has only a few counts. The chain has TRBV10-3 and TRBJ1-4; D is unclear. CDR3 size: 14 residues. Germline CDR1 and CDR2: ENHRY and SYGVKD. Trimming removed 9 bases from V and 8 bases from J, with 19 bases in between. CDR3 region: CAMGSGVEREKLFF. The CDR3 bases are TGTGCCATGGGAAGTGGAGTGGAGCGGGAAAAACTGTTTTTT.

V is TRBV12-3 or TRBV12-4 and J is TRBJ2-7, with D possibly TRBD2 on 6 matching bases. The CDR3 runs 13 residues. V was trimmed by 6 bases and J by 3 bases, leaving 12 bases between them. CDR3 in DNA: TGTGCCAGCAGACCCGAGACTAGCTACGAGCAGTACTTC. Its translation: CASRPETSYEQYF.

This clone was observed a single time. The rearrangement joins TRBV30 to TRBJ1-2, with 7 bases aligning to TRBD1. CDR1 is GTSNPN, CDR2 SVGIG, per germline (reference sequence). This CDR3 contains 13 residues. J gave up 4 bases and V 1 base, and 3 bases lay outside the gene matches. CDR3 amino acids: CAWSARDSYGYTF. The CDR3 nucleotides read TGTGCCTGGAGTGCCCGGGACAGCTATGGCTACACCTTC.

This sequence joins TRBV19 and TRBJ2-1, with TRBD1 matching over 9 bases. V lost 5 bases, J lost 2 bases, and 16 bases stayed unmatched. The CDR3 spans 19 residues. Germline CDR1 LNHDA, CDR2 SQIVND (reference sequence). This CDR3 is CASSLHPLPGQGAYNEQFF. In nucleotides, the CDR3 is TGTGCCAGTAGTCTCCACCCTTTACCGGGACAGGGCGCCTACAATGAGCAGTTCTTC.

As for this clone: This CDR3 is also generated by other DNA sequences in the sample. The chain is built from TRBV28 and TRBJ1-3, with TRBD1 as a possible D gene (6 bases). Deletions cut 6 bases from V and 0 bases from J, with 6 bases between. Germline CDR1 and CDR2: MDHEN and SYDVKM. This CDR3 is built from 13 residues. As DNA, the CDR3 is TGTGCCAGCAGGACAGGCTCTGGAAACACCATATATTTT. Its translation is CASRTGSGNTIYF.

This sequence joins TRBV19 and TRBJ1-4, with 7 bases aligning to TRBD1. With V trimmed by 4 bases and J by 2 bases, 7 bases remained unmatched. Germline V gene lookup returns CDR1 LNHDA and CDR2 SQIVND (reference sequence). This CDR3 is 16 amino acids long. CDR3 protein: CASSTSRQGTNEKLFF. Written as DNA, the CDR3 is TGTGCCAGTAGTACCTCGCGACAGGGCACTAATGAAAAACTGTTTTTT.

The genes are TRBV15 and TRBJ1-1, with 7 bases fitting TRBD1. V was clipped by 5 bases and J by 4 bases; unmatched bases: 10. Germline CDR1 LNHNV, CDR2 YYDKDF (reference sequence). The CDR3 totals 15 residues. The CDR3 DNA follows: TGTGCCACCAGCGGGGGAGACAGGGACGGCACTGAAGCTTTCTTT. It specifies CATSGGDRDGTEAFF.

This clone was recorded a few times. This sequence joins TRBV5-1 and TRBJ2-7, with D maybe TRBD2 (5 bases). Per germline, CDR1 SGHRS and CDR2 YFSETQ. Trimming took off 2 bases at V and 6 bases at J, with 9 bases between the two ends. This CDR3 has 12 residues. The CDR3 sequence is CASSFEGLEQYF. The CDR3 nucleotides are TGCGCCAGCAGCTTCGAGGGTCTCGAGCAGTACTTC.

The V and J genes are TRBV27 and TRBJ2-6; 10 bases map to TRBD1. Trimming took 3 bases from V and 1 from J; bases not matched to a gene: 12. In germline, CDR1 is MNHEY, CDR2 SMNVEV (reference sequence). The CDR3 totals 20 residues. This CDR3 reads CASSFLTPGQGYSGANVLTF. CDR3 nucleotides: TGTGCCAGCAGTTTCCTAACACCGGGACAGGGGTATTCTGGGGCCAACGTCCTGACTTTC.

The chain is built from TRBV6-5 and TRBJ1-1; 9 bases are shared with TRBD1. Trimming at V came to 7 bases and at J to 1 base, leaving 7 bases not matched to a gene. The CDR3 covers 15 residues. From germline, CDR1 is MNHEY and CDR2 SVGAGI. CDR3: CASKTGGVRNTEAFF. The CDR3 nucleotides read TGTGCCAGCAAAACAGGGGGCGTTAGGAACACTGAAGCTTTCTTT.

This clone was detected once. The chain is built from TRBV7-2 and TRBJ2-5, with TRBD2 as a possible D gene (6 bases). This CDR3 region has 14 residues. V lost 5 bases and J lost 2, with 12 bases in between. Germline V gene lookup returns CDR1 SGHTA and CDR2 FQGNSA. The CDR3 loop reads CASSPNGGQETQYF. DNA of the CDR3: TGTGCCAGCAGCCCCAATGGAGGGCAAGAGACCCAGTACTTC.

V gene TRBV5-5 combines with J gene TRBJ1-5; 7 positions agree with TRBD1. V trimming: 5 bases; J trimming: 2 bases; junction bases outside the gene matches: 4. CDR1 and CDR2 (germline): SGHKS, YYEKEE (reference sequence). There are 14 residues in the CDR3. The chain's CDR3 is CASSFQGGNQPQHF. CDR3 nucleotides: TGTGCCAGCAGTTTTCAGGGGGGCAATCAGCCCCAGCATTTT.

This clone showed up just once. The V and J genes are TRBV20-1 and TRBJ1-2; 11 nucleotides align to TRBD1. The CDR3 is 13 residues long. The germline gives CDR1 DFQATT, CDR2 SNEGSKA (reference sequence). The junction had 2 bases not matched to a gene; V was cut back by 3 bases and J by 5 bases. The CDR3 coding sequence is TGCAGTGCTAGTGGGACAGGGGGGTATGGCTACACCTTC. Translation gives CSASGTGGYGYTF.

The rearrangement uses TRBV28 and TRBJ2-1; a possible D gene is TRBD2 (6 bases). Germline CDR1 is MDHEN and CDR2 is SYDVKM. The V and J ends lost 6 bases and 3 bases respectively, with 21 bases between them. The CDR3 covers 17 residues. CDR3 nucleotides: TGTGCCAGCAGCACAACGACTAGTACCTCTCTCTACAATGAGCAGTTCTTC. Translating it yields CASSTTTSTSLYNEQFF.

This clone was recorded only once. The gene calls are TRBV7-6 and TRBJ1-2; 7 bases match TRBD1. The CDR3 extends over 15 amino acids. Per the germline V gene, CDR1 is SGHVS and CDR2 is FNYEAQ. The ends lost 4 bases at V and 1 base at J; junction bases unmatched: 6. CDR3: CASSSWDSRNYGYTF. CDR3 sequence (DNA): TGTGCCAGCAGCTCCTGGGACAGCCGTAACTATGGCTACACCTTC.

The genes are TRBV4-2 and TRBJ2-1; D unresolved. V lost 0 bases to trimming and J lost 4 bases, with 4 bases between them. CDR3 length: 13 residues. Germline V gives CDR1 LGHNA, CDR2 YNFKEQ. CDR3 in DNA: TGTGCCAGCAGCCAAGATCTGTACAATGAGCAGTTCTTC. It specifies CASSQDLYNEQFF.

The chain is built from TRBV6-6 and TRBJ1-1; 10 nucleotides agree with TRBD1. The CDR3 is 16 residues long. The V gene's germline CDR1 is MNHNY and CDR2 SVGAGI (reference sequence). J lost 4 bases, V lost 5 bases, and 10 bases had no gene match. The CDR3 DNA is TGTGCCAGCAGTCCATGGGACAGGGGTATCGCCACTGAAGCTTTCTTT. It specifies CASSPWDRGIATEAFF.

This rearrangement joins TRBV28 to TRBJ1-1, with D possibly TRBD1 on 6 matching bases. The CDR3 spans 14 residues. V lost 5 bases to trimming and J lost 1 base, with 11 bases between them. Germline assignment: CDR1 MDHEN and CDR2 SYDVKM. CDR3 nucleotides: TGTGCCAGCAGTGGGGGGGCAGGGAACACTGAAGCTTTCTTT. Encoded protein: CASSGGAGNTEAFF. The entire variable domain, with the rest obtained from reference TRBV28 and TRBJ1-1, is as follows: DVKVTQSSRYLVKRTGEKVFLECVQDMDHENMFWYRQDPGLGLRLIYFSYDVKMKEKGDIPEGYSVSREKKERFSLILESASTNQTSMYLCASSGGAGNTEAFFGQGTRLTVV.

The chain joins TRBV5-6 to TRBJ1-5; tentatively, D is TRBD1 (5 bases). V lost 1 base to trimming and J lost 2 bases, with 19 bases between them. This CDR3 is built from 18 residues. Per germline, CDR1 SGHDT and CDR2 YYEEEE. The CDR3, as DNA: TGTGCCAGCAGCTTGCGCAGGGCCACATATTCTGGCAATCAGCCCCAGCATTTT. Translation: CASSLRRATYSGNQPQHF.

This clone was detected only a few times. The rearrangement links TRBV11-2 to TRBJ2-1; TRBD1 agrees at 8 bases. V was pared by 5 bases and J by 5 bases, with 2 bases of the junction left unmatched. Per the germline V gene, CDR1 is SGHAT and CDR2 is FQNNGV. CDR3 length equals 13 residues. CDR3 nucleotides: TGTGCCAGCAGCCGGGACAGGCACAATGAGCAGTTCTTC. This translates into CASSRDRHNEQFF.

This chain connects TRBV30 to TRBJ2-1, with 14 bases identical to TRBD2. The trim removed 3 bases at V and 6 bases at J, leaving 10 bases unmatched. The CDR3 is made up of 17 amino acids. From germline, CDR1 is GTSNPN and CDR2 SVGIG (reference sequence). The CDR3 region has the DNA TGTGCCTGGAGACGGCGTGCCGGGACTAGCGGGAGCAATGAGCAGTTCTTC. Its protein product is CAWRRRAGTSGSNEQFF.